This T cell receptor beta chain comes out of a study of PD-L1 blockade in urothelial cancer. At the level of the study: At some point between 2014 and 2016 therapy began: atezolizumab 1,200 mg intravenously every 3 weeks. Each blood sample yielded a median of about 150,000 T cells. About 90% of the 29 patients comprised males who had bladder-origin urothelial cancer.

Stated time point: peripheral blood 6 weeks after treatment start. Sequenced by immunoSEQ multiplex PCR; TCRdb stores in-frame clones only, minus some. The sample contains about 130,000 clones, more than 75% of which appear only once. Comment on this clone: The same CDR3 arises from other DNA sequences in this sample as well.

The TCR sequence derives from a middle-aged man with urothelial cancer. The sequenced sample was PBMCs, obtained around atezolizumab (anti-PD-L1) treatment.

The CDR3 is CASSLNTGELFF. In nucleotides, the CDR3 is TGTGCCAGCAGTCTAAACACCGGGGAGCTGTTTTTT. The V gene is TRBV28, the J gene TRBJ2-2; D uncertain. Germline CDR1 MDHEN, CDR2 SYDVKM. The V end was cut by 5 bases, the J end by 2 bases, with 3 bases between. This CDR3 has 12 amino acids.